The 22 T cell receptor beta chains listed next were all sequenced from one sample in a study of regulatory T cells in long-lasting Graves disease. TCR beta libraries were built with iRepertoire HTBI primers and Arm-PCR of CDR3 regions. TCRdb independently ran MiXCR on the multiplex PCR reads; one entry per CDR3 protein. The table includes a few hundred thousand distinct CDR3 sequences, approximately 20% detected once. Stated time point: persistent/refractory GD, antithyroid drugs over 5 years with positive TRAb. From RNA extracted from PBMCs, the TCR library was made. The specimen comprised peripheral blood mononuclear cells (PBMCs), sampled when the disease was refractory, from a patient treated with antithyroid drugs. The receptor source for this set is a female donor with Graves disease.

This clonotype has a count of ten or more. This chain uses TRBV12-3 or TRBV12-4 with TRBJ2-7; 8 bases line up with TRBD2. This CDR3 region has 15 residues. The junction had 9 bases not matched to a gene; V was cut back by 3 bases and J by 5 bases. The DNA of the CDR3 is TGTGCCAGCAGTTTCAGACCAGCGGGAGTTCACGAGCAGTACTTC. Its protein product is CASSFRPAGVHEQYF.

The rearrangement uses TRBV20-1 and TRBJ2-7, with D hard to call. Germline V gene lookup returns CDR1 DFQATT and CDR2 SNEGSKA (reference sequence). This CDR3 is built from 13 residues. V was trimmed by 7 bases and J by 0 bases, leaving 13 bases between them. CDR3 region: CSVPSESSYEQYF. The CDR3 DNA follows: TGCAGTGTCCCGTCGGAAAGCTCCTACGAGCAGTACTTC.

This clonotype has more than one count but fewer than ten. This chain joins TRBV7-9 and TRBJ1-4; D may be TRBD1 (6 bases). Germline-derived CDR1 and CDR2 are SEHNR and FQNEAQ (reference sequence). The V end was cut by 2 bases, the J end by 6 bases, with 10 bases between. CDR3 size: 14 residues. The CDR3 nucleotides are TGTGCCAGCAGCTTATACAGGGTTGATGAAAAACTGTTTTTT. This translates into CASSLYRVDEKLFF.

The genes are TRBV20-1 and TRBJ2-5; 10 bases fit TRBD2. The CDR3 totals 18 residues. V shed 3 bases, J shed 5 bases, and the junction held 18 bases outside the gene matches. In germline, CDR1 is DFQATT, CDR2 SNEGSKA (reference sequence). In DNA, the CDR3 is TGCAGTGCTAGCGATTCTTTAGCGGGAGGTTACACCCGGGAGACCCAGTACTTC. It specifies CSASDSLAGGYTRETQYF.

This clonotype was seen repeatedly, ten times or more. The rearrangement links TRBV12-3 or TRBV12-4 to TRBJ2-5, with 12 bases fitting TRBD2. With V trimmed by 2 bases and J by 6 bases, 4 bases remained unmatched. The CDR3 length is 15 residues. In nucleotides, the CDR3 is TGTGCCAGCAGTTTAAATCTAGCGGGAGGGCAGACCCAGTACTTC. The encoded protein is CASSLNLAGGQTQYF.

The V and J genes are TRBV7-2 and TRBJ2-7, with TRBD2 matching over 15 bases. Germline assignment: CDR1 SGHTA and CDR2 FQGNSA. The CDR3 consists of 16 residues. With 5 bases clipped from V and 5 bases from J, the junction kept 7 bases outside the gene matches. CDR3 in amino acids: CASSPGLAGGGDEQYF. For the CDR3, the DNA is TGTGCCAGCAGCCCGGGACTAGCGGGAGGAGGGGACGAGCAGTACTTC. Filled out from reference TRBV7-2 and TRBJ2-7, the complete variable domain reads GAGVSQSPSNKVTEKGKDVELRCDPISGHTALYWYRQSLGQGLEFLIYFQGNSAPDKSGLPSDRFSAERTGGSVSTLTIQRTQQEDSAVYLCASSPGLAGGGDEQYFGPGTRLTVT.

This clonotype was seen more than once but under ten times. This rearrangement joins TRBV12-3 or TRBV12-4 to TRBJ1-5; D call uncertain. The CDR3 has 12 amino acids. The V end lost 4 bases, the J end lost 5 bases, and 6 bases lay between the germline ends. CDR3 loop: CASSSSDQPQHF. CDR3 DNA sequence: TGTGCCAGCAGTTCCTCCGATCAGCCCCAGCATTTT.

This CDR3 is CASSLAVTDTQYF. For the CDR3, the DNA is TGTGCCAGCAGCTTAGCGGTCACAGATACGCAGTATTTT. This chain joins TRBV2 and TRBJ2-3; D may be TRBD2 (6 bases). Trimming shortened V by 6 bases and J by 2 bases, and 9 bases separated the two germline ends. Germline V CDR1 and CDR2: SNHLY, FYNNEI. This CDR3 region has 13 residues.

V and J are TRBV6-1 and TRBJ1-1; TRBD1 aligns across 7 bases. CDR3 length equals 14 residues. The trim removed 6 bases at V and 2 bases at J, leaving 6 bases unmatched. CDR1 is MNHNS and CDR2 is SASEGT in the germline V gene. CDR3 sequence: CASRRDSYNTEAFF. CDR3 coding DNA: TGTGCCAGCAGGAGGGACAGCTACAACACTGAAGCTTTCTTT.

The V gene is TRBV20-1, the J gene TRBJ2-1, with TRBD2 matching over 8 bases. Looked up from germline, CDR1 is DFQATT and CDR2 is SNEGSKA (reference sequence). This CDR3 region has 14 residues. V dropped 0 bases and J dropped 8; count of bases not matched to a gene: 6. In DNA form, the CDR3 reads TGCAGTGCTAGAGATCTCAAGCGGGAGTATGAGCAGTTCTTC. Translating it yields CSARDLKREYEQFF.

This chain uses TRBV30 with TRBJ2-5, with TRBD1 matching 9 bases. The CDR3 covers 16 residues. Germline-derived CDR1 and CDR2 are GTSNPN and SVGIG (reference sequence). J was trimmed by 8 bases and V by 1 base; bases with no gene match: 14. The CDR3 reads CAWSGAAGQGIFTQYF. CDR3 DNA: TGTGCCTGGAGTGGGGCAGCGGGACAGGGTATTTTTACCCAGTACTTC. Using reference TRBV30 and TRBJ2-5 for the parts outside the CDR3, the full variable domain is SQTIHQWPATLVQPVGSPLSLECTVEGTSNPNLYWYRQAAGRGLQLLFYSVGIGQISSEVPQNLSASRPQDRQFILSSKKLLLSDSGFYLCAWSGAAGQGIFTQYFGPGTRLLVL.

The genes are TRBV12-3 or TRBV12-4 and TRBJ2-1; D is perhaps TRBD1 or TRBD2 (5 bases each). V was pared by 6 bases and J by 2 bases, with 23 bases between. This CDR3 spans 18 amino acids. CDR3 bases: TGTGCCAGCAGATACGACTTGGGGGAGTCAGAAACCTACAATGAGCAGTTCTTC. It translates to CASRYDLGESETYNEQFF.

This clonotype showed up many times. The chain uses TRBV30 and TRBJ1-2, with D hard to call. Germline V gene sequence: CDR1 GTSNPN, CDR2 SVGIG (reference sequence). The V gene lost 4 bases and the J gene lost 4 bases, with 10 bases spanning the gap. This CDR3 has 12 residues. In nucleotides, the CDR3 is TGTGCCTGGACGCCGGGGAGCTATGGCTACACCTTC. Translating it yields CAWTPGSYGYTF.

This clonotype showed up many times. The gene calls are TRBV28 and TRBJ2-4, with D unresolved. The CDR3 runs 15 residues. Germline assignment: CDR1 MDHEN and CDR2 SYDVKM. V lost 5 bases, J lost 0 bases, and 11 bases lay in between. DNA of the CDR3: TGTGCCAGCAGTCCGCGTAGGGAAGCCAAAAACATTCAGTACTTC. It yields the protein CASSPRREAKNIQYF.

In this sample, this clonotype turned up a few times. The CDR3 DNA sequence: TGTGCCAGCAGTCAGGCACCAACAGGGCCTTACACAGATACGCAGTATTTT. This encodes CASSQAPTGPYTDTQYF. This chain links TRBV12-3 or TRBV12-4 with TRBJ2-3; perhaps TRBD1 as D (6 bases). The CDR3 is made up of 17 amino acids. With 5 bases removed from V and 2 bases from J, the gap between germline ends came to 20 bases.

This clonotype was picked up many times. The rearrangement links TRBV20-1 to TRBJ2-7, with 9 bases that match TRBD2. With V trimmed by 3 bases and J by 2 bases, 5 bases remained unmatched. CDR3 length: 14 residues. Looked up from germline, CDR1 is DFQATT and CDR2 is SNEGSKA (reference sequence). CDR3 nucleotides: TGCAGTGCTAGGAAAAGCGGGAGGCCCTACGAGCAGTACTTC. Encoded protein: CSARKSGRPYEQYF.

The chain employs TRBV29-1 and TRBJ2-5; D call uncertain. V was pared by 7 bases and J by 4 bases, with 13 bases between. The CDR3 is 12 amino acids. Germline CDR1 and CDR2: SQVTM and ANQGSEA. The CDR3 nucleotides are TGCAGCGCAGAGGTCAGCCGAGAGACCCAGTACTTC. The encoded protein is CSAEVSRETQYF. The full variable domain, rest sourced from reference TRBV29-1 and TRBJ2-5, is SAVISQKPSRDICQRGTSLTIQCQVDSQVTMMFWYRQQPGQSLTLIATANQGSEATYESGFVIDKFPISRPNLTFSTLTVSNMSPEDSSIYLCSAEVSRETQYFGPGTRLLVL.

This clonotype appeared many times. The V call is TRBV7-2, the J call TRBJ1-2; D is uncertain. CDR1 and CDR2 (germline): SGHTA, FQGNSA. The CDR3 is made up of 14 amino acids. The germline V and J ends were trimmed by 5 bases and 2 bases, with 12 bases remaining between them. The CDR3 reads CASSTRTENYGYTF. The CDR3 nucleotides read TGTGCCAGCAGCACCCGGACGGAAAACTATGGCTACACCTTC. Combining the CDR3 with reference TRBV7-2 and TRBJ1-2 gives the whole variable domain GAGVSQSPSNKVTEKGKDVELRCDPISGHTALYWYRQSLGQGLEFLIYFQGNSAPDKSGLPSDRFSAERTGGSVSTLTIQRTQQEDSAVYLCASSTRTENYGYTFGSGTRLTVV.

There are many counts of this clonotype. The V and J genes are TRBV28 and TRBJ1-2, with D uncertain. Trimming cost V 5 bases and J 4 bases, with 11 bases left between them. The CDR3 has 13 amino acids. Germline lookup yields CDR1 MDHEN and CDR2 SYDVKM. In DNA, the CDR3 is TGTGCCAGCAGTCTACAGAGCCTCTATGGCTACACCTTC. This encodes CASSLQSLYGYTF.

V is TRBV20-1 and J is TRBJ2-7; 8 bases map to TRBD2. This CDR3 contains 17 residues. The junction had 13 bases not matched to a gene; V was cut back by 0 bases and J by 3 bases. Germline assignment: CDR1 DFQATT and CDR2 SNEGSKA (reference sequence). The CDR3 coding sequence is TGCAGTGCTAGAGATTTGTTCAGCGGGAGAAATATCTACGAGCAGTACTTC. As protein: CSARDLFSGRNIYEQYF.

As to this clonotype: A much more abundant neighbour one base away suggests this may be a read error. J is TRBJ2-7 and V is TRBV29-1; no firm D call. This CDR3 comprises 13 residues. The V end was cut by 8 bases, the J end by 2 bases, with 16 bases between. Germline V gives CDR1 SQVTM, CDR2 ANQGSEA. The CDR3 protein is CSTTTLGAYEQYF. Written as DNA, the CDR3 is TGCAGCACAACTACCTTAGGAGCCTACGAGCAGTACTTC.

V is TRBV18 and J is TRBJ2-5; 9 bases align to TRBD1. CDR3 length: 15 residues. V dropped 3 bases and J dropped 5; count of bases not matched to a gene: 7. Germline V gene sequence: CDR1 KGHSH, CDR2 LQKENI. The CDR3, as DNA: TGTGCCAGCTCACCTCCGGGACAGGGAGGGGAGACCCAGTACTTC. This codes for CASSPPGQGGETQYF.